This is a list of T cell receptor beta chains from one sample in a study of OX40 agonist ivuxolimab in advanced cancers. Assay: immunoSEQ multiplex PCR; the TCRdb copy retains only in-frame clones and omits some. Among some 81,000 clones, more than 70% were seen once, and the ten largest hold approximately 0.8%. Sample: CD4+ or CD8+ T cells sorted from blood, taken in a trial of the OX40 agonist ivuxolimab. The receptors were sampled from an adult with an advanced solid tumor such as melanoma, head and neck, liver or kidney cancer. Each CDR3 is given with its conserved first and last residue. The D gene is left open where the match is weak. Some rows mark clone size as missing; the rest say once, few, many or name a class of expanded clone.

TRBD1	TRBJ1-5	TRBV19	.	TGTGCCAGTGGACAGGGGTGGGCAAATCAGCCCCAGCATTTT	CASGQGWANQPQHF
.	TRBJ2-1	TRBV5-4	.	TGTGCCAGCAGCTTGGATGGCAATGAGCAGTTCTTC	CASSLDGNEQFF
TRBD1	TRBJ1-6	TRBV5-1	.	TGCGCCAGCAGAGCAGAGACAGGGGATTCACCCCTCCACTTT	CASRAETGDSPLHF
TRBD2	TRBJ2-7	TRBV7-9	.	TGTGCCAGCGGGGCTAGCGGCTACGAGCAGTACTTC	CASGASGYEQYF
.	TRBJ1-1	TRBV2	.	TGTGCCAGCAGTCCTAACATAAACACTGAAGCTTTCTTT	CASSPNINTEAFF
TRBD1	TRBJ2-7	TRBV7-6	.	TGTGCCAGCAGCCGCCTAACAGGGGGCAAATACGAGCAGTACTTC	CASSRLTGGKYEQYF
.	TRBJ2-3	TRBV6-6	once	TGTGCCAGCAGTTACCCGAAGGGGGTTGGGACAGATACGCAGTATTTT	CASSYPKGVGTDTQYF
.	TRBJ1-5	TRBV19	.	TGTGCCAGTAGTATTGGGAAGGGGAGACAGCCCCAGCATTTT	CASSIGKGRQPQHF
.	TRBJ1-1	TRBV2	.	TGTGCCTCAAGGGGGGGATTGAACACTGAAGCTTTCTTT	CASRGGLNTEAFF
TRBD1	TRBJ2-7	TRBV28	.	TGTGCCAGCAGTTTTAGGGGGACAGGGAGCTACGAGCAGTACTTC	CASSFRGTGSYEQYF
.	TRBJ1-1	TRBV2	.	TGTGCCAGCATTCAAGGACAATGGAACACTGAAGCTTTCTTT	CASIQGQWNTEAFF
.	TRBJ2-7	TRBV6-5	.	TGTGCCAGCACTTTCCGCGGGGACCACAACGAGCAGTACTTC	CASTFRGDHNEQYF
TRBD1	TRBJ1-5	TRBV28	.	TGTGCCAGCAGTTCATCAACAGGGGTACCCAATCAGCCCCAGCATTTT	CASSSSTGVPNQPQHF
.	TRBJ2-5	TRBV11-3	.	TGTGCCAGCAGCTTTCAAGCAAGGGAGACCCAGTACTTC	CASSFQARETQYF
.	TRBJ2-7	TRBV7-9	.	TGTGCCAGCAGCTCACAGGGTTCCTACGAGCAGTACTTC	CASSSQGSYEQYF
.	TRBJ1-5	TRBV6-1	.	TGTGCCAGCAGTGAAGGGCCCGGTTATACTCAGCCCCAGCATTTT	CASSEGPGYTQPQHF
.	TRBJ1-5	TRBV18	.	TGTGCCAGCTCACCAGGGGAGGAAAATCAGCCCCAGCATTTT	CASSPGEENQPQHF
TRBD1	TRBJ1-1	TRBV7-9	.	TGTGCCAGCAGCCCGGACAGGGGTGAAGCTTTCTTT	CASSPDRGEAFF
TRBD2	TRBJ2-5	TRBV5-1	.	TGCGCCAGCAGCTTAGGAGCGGGGGTGGGAGAGACCCAGTACTTC	CASSLGAGVGETQYF
TRBD2	TRBJ2-3	TRBV7-8	.	TGTGCCAGCAGCACTCACGGGGGGGCGGCATCTAGCACAGATACGCAGTATTTT	CASSTHGGAASSTDTQYF
TRBD1	TRBJ1-1	TRBV6-6	.	TGTGCCAGCTGGACGGGACCGGGACAGGGGAACACTGAAGCTTTCTTT	CASWTGPGQGNTEAFF
.	TRBJ1-5	TRBV5-5	.	TGTGCCAGCAGCTTTTCCCCAGGGGTAATTCAGGCCCAGCATTTT	CASSFSPGVIQAQHF
.	TRBJ2-5	TRBV6-6	.	TGTGCCAGCAGTTACTCGACGGGGGCCGGGAAGACCCAGTACTTC	CASSYSTGAGKTQYF
.	TRBJ2-7	TRBV18	.	TGTGCCAGCTCACTTTTTCAGACGGGAGAGGGGTTGTCCTACGAGCAGTACTTC	CASSLFQTGEGLSYEQYF
.	TRBJ2-3	TRBV2	.	TGTGCCAGCAGGAGGGGGGGGGCCACAGATACGCAGTATTTT	CASRRGGATDTQYF
TRBD1	TRBJ1-6	TRBV14	once	TGTGCCAGCAGCCTAATGACAGGGGGCGGAGGGCCCCTCCACTTT	CASSLMTGGGGPLHF
TRBD2	TRBJ2-3	TRBV9	.	TGTGCCAGCGGGAGGGGAATAGGGACCGTAAAGGATACGCAGTATTTT	CASGRGIGTVKDTQYF
.	TRBJ1-2	TRBV7-9	.	TGTGCCAGCAGCTTAGGACAGGCTACGGGCTATGGCTACACCTTC	CASSLGQATGYGYTF
TRBD1	TRBJ2-5	TRBV28	.	TGTGCCAGCAGTTTTGCGACAGGGACGGGAGAGACCCAGTACTTC	CASSFATGTGETQYF
TRBD1	TRBJ1-4	TRBV6-1	once	TGTGCCAGCAGCGACAGGGAAGACGAAAAACTGTTTTTT	CASSDREDEKLFF
.	TRBJ2-6	TRBV28	.	TGTGCCAGCAGTAAACAGATCTCTGGGGCCAACGTCCTGACTTTC	CASSKQISGANVLTF
TRBD1	TRBJ2-5	TRBV5-4	few	TGTGCCAGCAGCGCATCCCCGGGACAGGGGAGCGGGGAGACCCAGTACTTC	CASSASPGQGSGETQYF
.	TRBJ1-3	TRBV5-1	.	TGCGCCAGCAGCACGGGGACCTCTGGAAACACCATATATTTT	CASSTGTSGNTIYF
TRBD1	TRBJ2-5	TRBV6-5	.	TGTGCCACCCTCGGGACAGGGGGGGAGACCCAGTACTTC	CATLGTGGETQYF
.	TRBJ1-1	TRBV5-1	.	TGCGCCAGCAGCTTGGGGCACCCGGGGACTGAAGCTTTCTTT	CASSLGHPGTEAFF
TRBD1	TRBJ2-5	TRBV10-1	.	TGCGCCAGCAGTGAGGAAACAGGGGGCCGAGAGACCCAGTACTTC	CASSEETGGRETQYF
.	TRBJ2-7	TRBV9	once	TGTGCCAGCAGCGCGTCGGCTTACTCCTACGAGCAGTACTTC	CASSASAYSYEQYF
.	TRBJ1-5	TRBV2	few	TGTGCCAGCAGTCGACAGGCCGATCAGCCCCAGCATTTT	CASSRQADQPQHF
.	TRBJ1-2	TRBV10-3	.	TGTGCCATCAGTTCGGACAGCTATGGCTACACCTTC	CAISSDSYGYTF
.	TRBJ2-3	TRBV10-3	.	TGTGCCATCCGGAGGGAACAGAGCACAGATACGCAGTATTTT	CAIRREQSTDTQYF
.	TRBJ1-2	TRBV5-4	.	TGTGCCAGCAGCTTGTCCCGACAGCAGGTCGGTGGCTACACCTTC	CASSLSRQQVGGYTF
.	TRBJ1-6	TRBV7-2	few	TGTGCCAGCAGCCCTCACTCGGGGGAATCACCCCTCCACTTT	CASSPHSGESPLHF
.	TRBJ1-1	TRBV7-9	many	TGTGCCAGCAGTTATGGACAGCTTGAAGCTTTCTTT	CASSYGQLEAFF
.	TRBJ2-1	TRBV10-3	once	TGTGCCATCAGGGAAGTCAATGAGCAGTTCTTC	CAIREVNEQFF
TRBD1	TRBJ1-5	TRBV19	.	TGTGCCAGTAGTACCCCGACAGGGGGCAATCAGCCCCAGCATTTT	CASSTPTGGNQPQHF
.	TRBJ2-1	TRBV14	.	TGTGCCAGCAGCCAGGCTAGCGCTTACAATGAGCAGTTCTTC	CASSQASAYNEQFF
.	TRBJ2-5	TRBV5-1	.	TGCGCCAGCAGCTTACAAGAGACCCAGTACTTC	CASSLQETQYF
.	TRBJ2-7	TRBV4-1	.	TGCGCCAGCAGCCAAGTTTCGAGCGGAACAGCCTACGAGCAGTACTTC	CASSQVSSGTAYEQYF
.	TRBJ1-1	TRBV29-1	.	TGCAGCGTTGGAGACCTGAACACTGAAGCTTTCTTT	CSVGDLNTEAFF
.	TRBJ1-1	TRBV6-5	once	TGTGCCAGCAGTTTCAGGGGTCAGGGGAACACTGAAGCTTTCTTT	CASSFRGQGNTEAFF
.	TRBJ2-1	TRBV6-5	.	TGTGCCAGCAGTTACTCCTACGGTAACAATGAGCAGTTCTTC	CASSYSYGNNEQFF
TRBD1	TRBJ1-1	TRBV18	.	TGTGCCAGCTCATCTCGCACCTTAACAGGGGATGAAGCTTTCTTT	CASSSRTLTGDEAFF
.	TRBJ2-1	TRBV5-1	once	TGCGCCAGCAGCTGGTCGGGACGAGGCGAGGATGAGCAGTTCTTC	CASSWSGRGEDEQFF
.	TRBJ2-3	TRBV7-9	.	TGTGCCAGCAGCTTAGCGGGCAGGCAATTCACAGATACGCAGTATTTT	CASSLAGRQFTDTQYF
TRBD2	TRBJ2-2	TRBV5-4	.	TGTGCCAGCAGCCCGGGACTAGCGGGAGGGAGGACCGGGGAGCTGTTTTTT	CASSPGLAGGRTGELFF
TRBD1	TRBJ2-7	TRBV2	.	TGTGCCAGTCAGGGGGCTCAGGAGCAGTACTTC	CASQGAQEQYF
.	TRBJ2-7	TRBV5-1	.	TGCGCCAGCAGCTTGGGGGACTACGAGCAGTACTTC	CASSLGDYEQYF
.	TRBJ1-1	TRBV28	.	TGTGCCAGCAGTCCCCTGGGAGGGGAATTCACTGAAGCTTTCTTT	CASSPLGGEFTEAFF
TRBD1	TRBJ2-1	TRBV10-3	.	TGTGCCTCCCAAGGGACAGGGGTCGATGAGCAGTTCTTC	CASQGTGVDEQFF